This T cell receptor beta chain was observed in a study of T cell changes during pregnancy in multiple sclerosis. Clones were read by immunoSEQ multiplex PCR, and TCRdb kept only the in-frame ones, dropping some. The table includes under 50,000 clones, 70% to 90% detected once. CDR3 length: 15 residues. Trimming removed 1 base from V and 2 bases from J, with 11 bases in between. CDR1 is SGHRS and CDR2 is YFSETQ in the germline V gene. The TCR originated in a female donor with multiple sclerosis, enrolled in a pregnancy study. V and J are TRBV5-1 and TRBJ2-3; D is possibly TRBD2 (7 bases). Here the sequenced sample was CD4+ T cells from peripheral blood mononuclear cells, taken before pregnancy. CDR3 nucleotides: TGCGCCAGCAGCTTGAGGGGGGGTTACACAGATACGCAGTATTTT. It is translated as CASSLRGGYTDTQYF.